This TCR beta chain comes out of a study of CD8+ T cells in alopecia areata. Study findings and constraints: Links between baseline CD8+ expansion and response need larger treated cohorts. Clonality exceeded that of normal scalp in lesional scalp, most notably in alopecia totalis/universalis.

After isolation, RNA underwent reverse transcription to generate cDNA as the sequencing template. Sequenced by immunoSEQ multiplex PCR; TCRdb stores in-frame clones only, minus some. The sample shows 160,000 or so clones, 55% to 75% of them seen only once. This CDR3 contains 16 residues. V lost 3 bases, J lost 3 bases, and 15 bases lay in between. CDR1 and CDR2 from the germline V gene are SNHLY and FYNNEI. The treatment: oral pan-JAK inhibitor, 5-10 mg twice daily. Peripheral blood samples and lesional scalp punch biopsies were obtained from alopecia areata patients. From PBMCs, CD4+ and CD8+ T cells were sorted. To note about this clone: Its antigen is currently unknown.

The source is a human donor with alopecia areata. The chain recombines TRBV2 with TRBJ1-3; D not resolved. This sample comprised CD4+ T cells sorted from blood, obtained at week 4, from a patient treated with tofacitinib. The DNA of the CDR3 is TGTGCCAGCAGTGATTGGCGGGATATCGGTGGAAACACCATATATTTT. Translating gives CASSDWRDIGGNTIYF.